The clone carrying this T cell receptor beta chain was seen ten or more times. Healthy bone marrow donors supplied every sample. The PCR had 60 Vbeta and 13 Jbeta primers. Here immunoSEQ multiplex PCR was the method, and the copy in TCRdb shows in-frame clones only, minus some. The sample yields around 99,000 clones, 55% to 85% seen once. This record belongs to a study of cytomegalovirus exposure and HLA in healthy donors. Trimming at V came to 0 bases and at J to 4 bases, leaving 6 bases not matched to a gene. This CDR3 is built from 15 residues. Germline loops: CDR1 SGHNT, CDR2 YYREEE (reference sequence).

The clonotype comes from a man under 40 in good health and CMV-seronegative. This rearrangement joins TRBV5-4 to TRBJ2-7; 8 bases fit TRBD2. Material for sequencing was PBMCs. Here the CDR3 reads CASSLAAGGAYEQYF. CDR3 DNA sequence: TGTGCCAGCAGCTTGGCCGCGGGGGGCGCATACGAGCAGTACTTC.